This TCR beta chain comes out of a study of T cells after yellow fever vaccination. Whole-study results and caveats: Post-booster repertoires contained most primary-vaccination clones again (approximately 97% CD4, about 90% CD8).

This clonotype was detected many times. The antigen is not known. Using its own MiXCR run on the 5' RACE reads, TCRdb lists one record per CDR3 protein. The data contain some 400,000 distinct CDR3 sequences, roughly a sixth of them singletons. This CDR3 is built from 14 residues. V shed 2 bases and J 8 bases; nucleotides not matched to a gene: 4. In germline, CDR1 is SGHTA, CDR2 FQGNSA. The J gene is TRBJ2-1, the V gene TRBV7-2, with TRBD2 matching over 9 bases. Source: PBMCs, taken before the yellow fever booster vaccination. The receptor's source is a man between 18 and 35 years old who received the YFV17D yellow fever vaccine. This chain's CDR3 is CASSLLGGGDEQFF. In nucleotides, the CDR3 is TGTGCCAGCAGCTTATTGGGCGGGGGGGATGAGCAGTTCTTC.